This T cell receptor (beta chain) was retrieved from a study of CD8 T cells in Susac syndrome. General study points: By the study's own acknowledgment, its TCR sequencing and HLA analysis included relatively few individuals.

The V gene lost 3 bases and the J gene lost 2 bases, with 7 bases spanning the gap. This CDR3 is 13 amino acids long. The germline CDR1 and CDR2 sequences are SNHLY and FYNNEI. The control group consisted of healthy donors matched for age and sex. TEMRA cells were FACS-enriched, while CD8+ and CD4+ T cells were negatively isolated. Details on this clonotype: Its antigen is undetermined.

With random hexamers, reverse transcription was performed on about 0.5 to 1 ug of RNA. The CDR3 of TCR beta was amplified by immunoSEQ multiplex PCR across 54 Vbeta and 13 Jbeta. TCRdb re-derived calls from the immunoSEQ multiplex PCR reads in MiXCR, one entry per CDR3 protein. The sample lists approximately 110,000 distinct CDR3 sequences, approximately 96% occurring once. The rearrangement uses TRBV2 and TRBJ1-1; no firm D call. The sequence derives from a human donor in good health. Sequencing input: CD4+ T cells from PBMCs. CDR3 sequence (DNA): TGTGCCAGCAGTGACGACGGAAACACTGAAGCTTTCTTT. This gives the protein CASSDDGNTEAFF.